A selection of T cell receptor beta chains follows, all from one sample in a study of cytomegalovirus exposure and HLA in healthy donors. Assay: immunoSEQ multiplex PCR; the TCRdb copy retains only in-frame clones and omits some. This table has about 260,000 clones, around 65% appearing once. The sample comprised PBMCs. The receptors derive from a female donor in good health and CMV-seronegative. Each CDR3 is given with its conserved first and last residue. The D gene is left open where the match is weak. Clone sizes are given selectively: once, few, many, or a class where the clone is expanded.

TRBJ2-7,few,TRBD2,TRBV2,TGTGCCAGCAGTGAACTCGCTAGCGGGAAATCACGGGAGCAGTACTTC,CASSELASGKSREQYF
TRBJ2-1,-,-,TRBV6-5,TGTGCCAGCAGTTACGGGGGGAGTGGCTACAATGAGCAGTTCTTC,CASSYGGSGYNEQFF
TRBJ1-1,-,TRBD1,TRBV6-5,TGTGCCAGCAGGCACAAAGGGGGCAGGAACACTGAAGCTTTCTTT,CASRHKGGRNTEAFF
TRBJ1-3,once,-,TRBV19,TGTGCCACATCCCCTTTTACTGCGGGAAACACCATATATTTT,CATSPFTAGNTIYF
TRBJ2-7,-,TRBD2,TRBV9,TGTGCCAGCAGCCCCACTAGCGGGAGCTTCTACGAGCAGTACTTC,CASSPTSGSFYEQYF
TRBJ2-1,once,TRBD2,TRBV14,TGTGCCAGCAGCCTGGGGGAGGGCGGGAGGTTCTACAATGAGCAGTTCTTC,CASSLGEGGRFYNEQFF
TRBJ2-1,-,-,TRBV9,TGTGCCAGCAGCGTAGTGGCTAGCCACCAAGGGCACAATGAGCAGTTCTTC,CASSVVASHQGHNEQFF
TRBJ2-1,-,-,TRBV2,TGTGCCAGCAGGGAGAAAGTTGCCTACAATGAGCAGTTCTTC,CASREKVAYNEQFF
TRBJ2-3,-,TRBD1,TRBV10-3,TGTGCCATCAGTGGGCGACAGGGTACCACAGATACGCAGTATTTT,CAISGRQGTTDTQYF
TRBJ1-5,few,-,TRBV5-1,TGCGCCAGCAGCCAGAGACAGGCGATAGAGAGCAATCAGCCCCAGCATTTT,CASSQRQAIESNQPQHF
TRBJ2-7,-,-,TRBV9,TGTGCCAGCAGCCCCCAGGCGGCGGAGGGCACCGGAGGTTACGAGCAGTACTTC,CASSPQAAEGTGGYEQYF
TRBJ1-5,few,-,TRBV30,TGTGCCTGGAGTGAAACGGAGCTCTCTCACGGGCCCCAGCATTTT,CAWSETELSHGPQHF
TRBJ2-1,-,TRBD2,TRBV6-5,TGTGCCAGCAGTCGGACTAGCGGGAGATATGAGCAGTTCTTC,CASSRTSGRYEQFF
TRBJ2-7,-,-,TRBV6-1,TGTGCCAGCATCCCATTCTTAGCCGGAGGTCATCAGTACTTC,CASIPFLAGGHQYF
TRBJ2-6,few,-,TRBV6-1,TGTGCCACTCAAATGAGCTCTGGGGCCAACGTCCTGACTTTC,CATQMSSGANVLTF
TRBJ2-7,-,-,TRBV28,TGTGCCAGCAGTTTAGGTCCAGCCTACGAGCAGTACTTC,CASSLGPAYEQYF
TRBJ2-2,-,-,TRBV5-1,TGCGCCAGCAGCTTGGTGTCTGTTTCCGGGGAGCTGTTTTTT,CASSLVSVSGELFF
TRBJ2-2,-,TRBD1,TRBV2,TGTGCCAGCAGTGTTCAGGGGGTGAACACCGGGGAGCTGTTTTTT,CASSVQGVNTGELFF
TRBJ2-2,-,TRBD2,TRBV4-1,TGCGCCAGCAGCCAAGGAGCGGGAGGGAACACCGGGGAGCTGTTTTTT,CASSQGAGGNTGELFF
TRBJ1-1,-,-,TRBV5-1,TGCGCCAGCAGCATCCTGGACAGCAACACTGAAGCTTTCTTT,CASSILDSNTEAFF
TRBJ2-7,-,TRBD1,TRBV6-1,TGTGCCAGCAGTGCACCGGGACAGGGCTATTACGAGCAGTACTTC,CASSAPGQGYYEQYF
TRBJ2-5,-,TRBD1,TRBV27,TGTGCCAGCAGTCCTCCAGGGGGATCGGAGACCCAGTACTTC,CASSPPGGSETQYF
TRBJ1-5,-,-,TRBV11-2,TGTGCCAGCAGCTTAGATCGAGAGTATCAGCCCCAGCATTTT,CASSLDREYQPQHF
TRBJ2-5,-,TRBD2,TRBV5-6,TGTGCCAGCAGCTTGTTTAGCGGGGAGACCCAGTACTTC,CASSLFSGETQYF
TRBJ2-7,-,TRBD2,TRBV28,TGTGCCAGCAGTTCCGGGTCTAGCGGGTTCTACGAGCAGTACTTC,CASSSGSSGFYEQYF
TRBJ2-2,few,TRBD2,TRBV5-1,TGCGCCAGCAGCATGGGGACTAGCGGGAACACCGGGGAGCTGTTTTTT,CASSMGTSGNTGELFF
TRBJ2-1,once,-,TRBV7-9,TGTGCCAGCAGCTTATCGGGAGCCTATGGTAATGAGCAGTTCTTC,CASSLSGAYGNEQFF
TRBJ1-1,-,TRBD1,TRBV11-2,TGTGCCAGCAGCCCCGGACAGGTTAACACTGAAGCTTTCTTT,CASSPGQVNTEAFF
TRBJ2-3,-,TRBD1,TRBV9,TGTGCCAGCAGCGCCACAGGGGGTAGCACAGATACGCAGTATTTT,CASSATGGSTDTQYF
TRBJ2-1,-,TRBD2,TRBV5-1,TGCGCCAGCAGCCCGACCCCCGCGGGGGCCTACAATGAGCAGTTCTTC,CASSPTPAGAYNEQFF
TRBJ1-2,-,TRBD1,TRBV4-1,TGCGCCAGCAGCCACCGACAGGGGACTCCCTATGGCTACACCTTC,CASSHRQGTPYGYTF
TRBJ2-6,few,-,TRBV18,TGTGCCAGCTCCCCTCGTGGACAGAGCTCTGGGGCCAACGTCCTGACTTTC,CASSPRGQSSGANVLTF
TRBJ1-5,-,-,TRBV30,TGTGCCTGGAGTGTAGACAAGTTCCAGCCCCAGCATTTT,CAWSVDKFQPQHF
TRBJ2-7,once,-,TRBV5-1,TGCGCCAGCAGCTTGACAGTAGGCAACGAGCAGTACTTC,CASSLTVGNEQYF
TRBJ1-1,-,-,TRBV5-1,TGCGCCAGCAGCTTGGCCTCCAGGTCAGACACTGAAGCTTTCTTT,CASSLASRSDTEAFF
TRBJ1-2,-,TRBD1,TRBV7-9,TGTTCCAGCAGCGGCCGGGACAGGGTTAAAGCTAACTATGGCTACACCTTC,CSSSGRDRVKANYGYTF
TRBJ2-1,-,-,TRBV30,TGTGCCTGGAGGGCCTCCGGGACTTGGGGGCAGTTCTTC,CAWRASGTWGQFF
TRBJ1-4,-,-,TRBV30,TGTGCCTGGAGTCATGGCAGGGAAAATGAAAAACTGTTTTTT,CAWSHGRENEKLFF
TRBJ2-7,-,TRBD2,TRBV7-9,TGTGCCAGCAGCTTAGAAGAGCGGGGATATTACGAGCAGTACTTC,CASSLEERGYYEQYF
TRBJ2-7,-,-,TRBV7-9,TGTGCCAGCAGCCCGCGGACAGAGGTCGAGCAGTACTTC,CASSPRTEVEQYF
TRBJ2-2,-,-,TRBV7-2,TGTGCCAGCAGCTTACGAGGCACCGGGGAGCTGTTTTTT,CASSLRGTGELFF
TRBJ2-2,-,TRBD2,TRBV28,TGTGCCAGCGAAGCTAGCGGGAACACCGGGGAGCTGTTTTTT,CASEASGNTGELFF
TRBJ2-3,-,TRBD1,TRBV11-2,TGTGCCAGCAGTCCCGACAGGGGTAGCACAGATACGCAGTATTTT,CASSPDRGSTDTQYF
TRBJ2-2,-,-,TRBV19,TGTGCCAGTACCTCCCCCGAGCTCGGCGGGGAGCTGTTTTTT,CASTSPELGGELFF
TRBJ2-2,-,TRBD2,TRBV29-1,TGCAGCGTTCCGGGACTAGCGGGAGTTAAAACCGGGGAGCTGTTTTTT,CSVPGLAGVKTGELFF
TRBJ2-2,-,-,TRBV5-1,TGCGCCAGCAGCTTCGGGGGGCGGACCGGGGAGCTGTTTTTT,CASSFGGRTGELFF
TRBJ2-7,-,-,TRBV5-1,TGCGCCAGCAGCTTGTACCGGAGCTCCTACGAGCAGTACTTC,CASSLYRSSYEQYF
TRBJ2-7,-,-,TRBV9,TGTGCCAGCAGCGTGGAAGGAGTCGAGCAGTACTTC,CASSVEGVEQYF
TRBJ1-1,-,TRBD1,TRBV7-2,TGTGCCAGCAGCTTATGGGACAGGGTCTACACTGAAGCTTTCTTT,CASSLWDRVYTEAFF
TRBJ1-2,-,-,TRBV5-1,TGCGCCAGCAGCTTGTCAGTAGCTATTTCTGGTGGCTACACCTTC,CASSLSVAISGGYTF
TRBJ2-2,few,TRBD2,TRBV13,TGTGCCAGCAGCTCATGGGGAGGGGCGAACACCGGGGAGCTGTTTTTT,CASSSWGGANTGELFF
TRBJ2-7,-,TRBD1,TRBV2,TGTGCCTCCCTAAGGGACAGTTCCTACGAGCAGTACTTC,CASLRDSSYEQYF
TRBJ2-1,-,-,TRBV23-1,TGCGCCAGCGGGTCCTTTAGCGCCTACCTCTCCTACAATGAGCAGTTCTTC,CASGSFSAYLSYNEQFF
TRBJ2-7,-,TRBD2,TRBV11-2,TGTGCCAGCAGCCGTGGACTAGCGGGAGTTGAGCAGTACTTC,CASSRGLAGVEQYF
TRBJ1-5,-,TRBD1,TRBV2,TGTGCCAGCAGAGGACAGGGGGCCTTCAATCAGCCCCAGCATTTT,CASRGQGAFNQPQHF
TRBJ2-1,-,-,TRBV10-3,TGTGCCATCAGTAGGGGTTTTGGTCAAGATACGCAGTTCTTC,CAISRGFGQDTQFF
TRBJ1-1,-,-,TRBV28,TGTGCCAGCCCGAGAGGCACTGAAGCTTTCTTT,CASPRGTEAFF
TRBJ2-7,-,-,TRBV6-6,TGTGCCAGCGGGAGCTTGGTTTACGAGCAGTACTTC,CASGSLVYEQYF
TRBJ1-5,-,-,TRBV4-1,TGCGCCAGCAGCCAAGGTAGGCGGGGGAGAAGCAATCAGCCCCAACATTTT,CASSQGRRGRSNQPQHF